The 28 T cell receptor beta chains in this list originate from one sample, sequenced in a study of T cells in Graves' hyperthyroidism and ophthalmopathy (dated by TCRdb to the late 2010s). The library came from multiplex PCR. The sequencer listed for this sample is Illumina HiSeq 2000. The TCR beta CDR3 regions were amplified from RNA transcripts. The TCR CDR3 was subjected to a first round of RT-PCR using the HTBI primer set and the Qiagen OneStep RT-PCR kit. TCRdb trimmed the raw reads at Q25, called clones with MiXCR and kept productive beta chains. Each CDR3 protein appears once, grouped with its most common genes and DNA. The sample profile shows around 300,000 distinct CDR3 sequences; less than 30% of them were found once. Of the sample, about a quarter is held by the ten largest clones. The sequencing sample was made of blood. The receptors derive from a man aged 40-55 years with Graves' hyperthyroidism that later progressed to Graves' ophthalmopathy.

This sequence joins TRBV20-1 and TRBJ1-3; no clear D gene. The CDR3 loop spans 13 amino acids. Per the germline V gene, CDR1 is DFQATT and CDR2 is SNEGSKA (reference sequence). V dropped 0 bases and J dropped 0 bases, with 3 bases sitting between them. CDR3 DNA sequence: TGCAGTGCTAGAGACGGCTCTGGAAACACCATATATTTT. Translating it yields CSARDGSGNTIYF.

Ten or more counts support this clonotype. V gene TRBV29-1 combines with J gene TRBJ2-7; D ambiguous. Trimming stripped 4 bases from V and 3 bases from J, with 10 bases between. Germline V CDR1 and CDR2: SQVTM, ANQGSEA. The CDR3 spans 12 residues. CDR3 amino acids: CSVVQDRYEQYF. CDR3 nucleotide sequence: TGCAGCGTTGTCCAGGACCGCTACGAGCAGTACTTC.

This clonotype was detected many times. This sequence joins TRBV5-1 and TRBJ2-7, with unresolved D. Germline V CDR1 and CDR2: SGHRS, YFSETQ. Trimming pared 1 base from V and 3 bases from J, leaving 11 bases between. The CDR3 contains 14 residues. The CDR3 DNA reads as TGCGCCAGCAGCTTGTTTTGGGGATTCTACGAGCAGTACTTC. Translation gives CASSLFWGFYEQYF.

This clonotype was seen ten or more times. This chain uses TRBV11-2 with TRBJ2-5; 7 nucleotides match TRBD2. The CDR3 loop spans 14 amino acids. Germline V gene lookup returns CDR1 SGHAT and CDR2 FQNNGV. J was trimmed by 0 bases and V by 5 bases; bases with no gene match: 3. CDR3 region: CASSRDYYQETQYF. Written as DNA, the CDR3 is TGTGCCAGCAGCCGGGACTACTACCAAGAGACCCAGTACTTC.

This clonotype showed up many times. The chain joins TRBV28 to TRBJ1-1; no reliable D call. The germline V and J ends were trimmed by 1 base and 10 bases, with 7 bases remaining between them. This CDR3 contains 11 residues. CDR1 is MDHEN and CDR2 is SYDVKM in the germline V gene. The CDR3 bases are TGTGCCAGCAGTTTATCCGGGCGAGCTTTCTTT. Translation: CASSLSGRAFF.

This clonotype came up many times. The chain couples TRBV11-2 to TRBJ2-7, with 9 bases identical to TRBD1. The CDR3 consists of 15 residues. Germline CDR1 and CDR2: SGHAT and FQNNGV. The trim removed 5 bases at V and 4 bases at J, leaving 9 bases unmatched. The chain's CDR3 is CASSRTTGGQYEQYF. CDR3 DNA: TGTGCCAGCAGCAGAACGACAGGGGGTCAATACGAGCAGTACTTC.

The chain has TRBV28 and TRBJ1-3, with D unclear. Trimming shortened V by 5 bases and J by 2 bases, and 10 bases separated the two germline ends. This CDR3 has 14 amino acids. Germline lookup yields CDR1 MDHEN and CDR2 SYDVKM. CDR3 DNA: TGTGCCAGCAGTCGCCTGAATCCTGGAAACACCATATATTTT. It translates to CASSRLNPGNTIYF.

This clonotype showed up many times. V usage is TRBV5-5 and J usage is TRBJ1-2, with TRBD1 matching over 10 bases. V lost 4 bases, J lost 7 bases, and 13 bases stayed unmatched. Germline V CDR1 and CDR2: SGHKS, YYEKEE (reference sequence). The CDR3 spans 16 residues. The CDR3 here is CASSTAGQGPPGGYTF. CDR3 nucleotides: TGTGCCAGCAGCACTGCGGGACAGGGGCCTCCAGGTGGCTACACCTTC.

This clonotype has a count of ten or more. The chain combines TRBV28 with TRBJ2-7; D is unclear. This CDR3 has 13 residues. V was pared by 5 bases and J by 7 bases, with 15 bases between. Germline values: CDR1 MDHEN, CDR2 SYDVKM. The DNA of the CDR3 is TGTGCCAGCAGTCTCCGGACCGGGCGGGAGCAGTACTTC. Amino acid sequence: CASSLRTGREQYF.

The rearrangement joins TRBV19 to TRBJ1-5, with D perhaps matching TRBD1 (6 bases). The germline V gene encodes CDR1 LNHDA and CDR2 SQIVND (reference sequence). The CDR3 has 15 amino acids. Trimming stripped 7 bases from V and 7 bases from J, with 20 bases between. DNA of the CDR3: TGTGCCAGTATCGACCCTGGGGGGCTGGGGCAGCCCCAGCATTTT. It specifies CASIDPGGLGQPQHF.

This clonotype was seen repeatedly, ten times or more. The chain couples TRBV7-2 to TRBJ2-1; D not resolved. The CDR3 spans 14 residues. The V gene lost 1 base and the J gene lost 7 bases, with 11 bases spanning the gap. The germline CDR1 and CDR2 sequences are SGHTA and FQGNSA. CDR3 loop: CASSLVRSSNEQFF. The CDR3 DNA sequence: TGTGCCAGCAGCTTAGTCAGGTCTTCGAATGAGCAGTTCTTC.

In DNA form, the CDR3 reads TGTGCCAGCAGTAAGGACCGCTTTCGATCTAACTATGGCTACACCTTC. It yields the protein CASSKDRFRSNYGYTF. The chain uses TRBV6-1 and TRBJ1-2; D not certain. This CDR3 has 16 residues. V lost 5 bases, J lost 0 bases, and 16 bases lay in between. From germline, CDR1 is MNHNS and CDR2 SASEGT.

The chain recombines TRBV12-3 or TRBV12-4 with TRBJ1-5, with D possibly being TRBD1 (5 bases). The CDR3 is made up of 14 amino acids. The V end lost 3 bases, the J end lost 1 base, and 7 bases lay between the germline ends. For the CDR3, the DNA is TGTGCCAGCAGTTTCGGACAAAGCAATCAGCCCCAGCATTTT. Translated: CASSFGQSNQPQHF.

This clonotype has a count of ten or more. The rearrangement links TRBV6-5 to TRBJ2-5; D is perhaps TRBD1 or TRBD2 (6 bases each). Trimming left V 2 bases short and J 3 bases short, with 10 bases between. The CDR3 consists of 14 residues. CDR1 and CDR2 (germline): MNHEY, SVGAGI. As DNA, the CDR3 is TGTGCCAGCAGTTACCGGGGGCCCGAAGAGACCCAGTACTTC. Amino acids: CASSYRGPEETQYF.

This clonotype was picked up many times. The gene calls are TRBV12-3 or TRBV12-4 and TRBJ2-7; possibly TRBD2 for D (6 bases). CDR3 length: 13 residues. V lost 1 base to trimming and J lost 9 bases, with 13 bases between them. The CDR3 sequence: CASSLGRGSLQYF. The CDR3 coding sequence is TGTGCCAGCAGTTTAGGTCGGGGGAGTTTGCAGTACTTC.

CDR3 loop: CASNLHGGGGPSTGELFF. The CDR3 DNA reads as TGTGCCAGCAACCTACACGGAGGCGGGGGGCCCAGCACCGGGGAGCTGTTTTTT. The chain couples TRBV9 to TRBJ2-2; 8 bases align to TRBD2. This CDR3 contains 18 residues. Trimming at V came to 6 bases and at J to 4 bases, leaving 17 bases not matched to a gene. The V gene's germline CDR1 is SGDLS and CDR2 YYNGEE.

The DNA of the CDR3 is TGTGCCAGCAGCTCGTCGACTAGCAGCAACTCCTACGAGCAGTACTTC. It specifies CASSSSTSSNSYEQYF. V usage is TRBV7-6 and J usage is TRBJ2-7; 7 positions agree with TRBD2. After removal of 4 bases from V and 0 bases from J, the junction contained 9 bases not matched to a gene. The V gene's germline CDR1 is SGHVS and CDR2 FNYEAQ. The CDR3 runs to 16 residues.

This clonotype was observed at least ten times. V usage is TRBV9 and J usage is TRBJ2-7, with 9 bases lining up with TRBD1. The V and J ends lost 2 bases and 4 bases, in that order; junction bases with no gene match: 13. CDR1 and CDR2 (germline): SGDLS, YYNGEE. The CDR3 spans 17 residues. DNA for the CDR3: TGTGCCAGCAGCGTGACCGGGACAGGGTCCGATATTTACGAGCAGTACTTC. Residues: CASSVTGTGSDIYEQYF. The full variable domain, its missing parts supplied by reference TRBV9 and TRBJ2-7, is DSGVTQTPKHLITATGQRVTLRCSPRSGDLSVYWYQQSLDQGLQFLIQYYNGEERAKGNILERFSAQQFPDLHSELNLSSLELGDSALYFCASSVTGTGSDIYEQYFGPGTRLTVT.

The sample holds many counts of this clonotype. The rearrangement joins TRBV27 to TRBJ1-1; possible D gene TRBD1, 5 bases. CDR1 and CDR2 (germline): MNHEY, SMNVEV (reference sequence). Between the trimmed V and J ends, which lost 2 bases and 2 bases, there was a span of 12 bases. The CDR3 covers 15 residues. The CDR3 sequence: CASSLSGALNTEAFF. CDR3 DNA sequence: TGTGCCAGCAGTTTAAGCGGGGCCCTTAACACTGAAGCTTTCTTT.

There are many counts of this clonotype. This rearrangement joins TRBV13 to TRBJ1-1, with TRBD1 matching over 11 bases. J was trimmed by 4 bases and V by 4 bases; bases with no gene match: 8. Looked up from germline, CDR1 is PRHDT and CDR2 is FYEKMQ (reference sequence). The CDR3 runs 16 residues. The CDR3 bases are TGTGCCAGCAGCTCCCGGGACAGGGGGATGGGCACTGAAGCTTTCTTT. It is translated as CASSSRDRGMGTEAFF.

The chain recombines TRBV10-3 with TRBJ2-7; a weak D match, TRBD1 (6 bases). Trimming took 2 bases from V and 4 from J, leaving 12 bases between them. Per the germline V gene, CDR1 is ENHRY and CDR2 is SYGVKD. This CDR3 is built from 14 residues. The CDR3, as DNA: TGTGCCATCAGTGAGGGACTGCAGGGGTACGAGCAGTACTTC. It yields the protein CAISEGLQGYEQYF.

This clonotype was detected ten times or more. This chain uses TRBV28 with TRBJ2-5; D remains ambiguous. The V gene's germline CDR1 is MDHEN and CDR2 SYDVKM. The CDR3 extends over 13 amino acids. The V end was cut by 2 bases, the J end by 7 bases, with 11 bases between. The CDR3 spells CASSLGVLGTQYF. Here the CDR3 DNA reads TGTGCCAGCAGTTTAGGGGTCTTGGGGACCCAGTACTTC.

This clonotype was observed many times. A much bigger clone sits one base away, suggesting this may be a read error. The CDR3 DNA is TGTACCAGCAGCAGACCGGGACAGGGGGGTTACGAGCAGTACTTC. Residues: CTSSRPGQGGYEQYF. The chain is built from TRBV28 and TRBJ2-7; 11 nucleotides align to TRBD1. This CDR3 region has 15 residues. Per the germline V gene, CDR1 is MDHEN and CDR2 is SYDVKM.

This clonotype was seen ten or more times. The chain links TRBV6-1 to TRBJ1-2, with TRBD1 matching 9 bases. The J segment lost 6 bases and the V segment lost 6 bases, leaving 2 bases of the junction unmatched. CDR3 length: 12 residues. Per the germline V gene, CDR1 is MNHNS and CDR2 is SASEGT. The CDR3 DNA is TGTGCCAGCAGGGACAGGGGTGATGGCTACACCTTC. As protein: CASRDRGDGYTF.

This clonotype was observed at least ten times. This chain joins TRBV20-1 and TRBJ1-1, with D maybe TRBD1 (6 bases). Trimming cost V 4 bases and J 0 bases, with 12 bases left between them. The germline V gene encodes CDR1 DFQATT and CDR2 SNEGSKA (reference sequence). The CDR3 extends over 14 amino acids. DNA for the CDR3: TGCAGTGCTACGGCGACAGGAGTGAACACTGAAGCTTTCTTT. Translating it yields CSATATGVNTEAFF.

The sample holds many counts of this clonotype. The chain joins TRBV29-1 to TRBJ1-2, with TRBD1 as a possible D gene (5 bases). Per the germline V gene, CDR1 is SQVTM and CDR2 is ANQGSEA. CDR3 length: 13 amino acids. Trimming stripped 3 bases from V and 7 bases from J, with 15 bases between. CDR3 sequence reads: CSVDRAQGGGYTF. The CDR3 nucleotides are TGCAGCGTTGATCGGGCGCAGGGAGGTGGCTACACCTTC.

This clonotype has a count of ten or more. The chain joins TRBV7-9 to TRBJ2-7; 13 nucleotides line up with TRBD2. V shed 5 bases, J shed 4 bases, and the junction held 8 bases outside the gene matches. The CDR3 consists of 16 residues. Germline CDR1 is SEHNR and CDR2 is FQNEAQ (reference sequence). CDR3 protein: CASSPRTSGRMYEQYF. CDR3 DNA sequence: TGTGCCAGCAGCCCACGGACTAGCGGGAGAATGTACGAGCAGTACTTC. Drawing the rest from reference TRBV7-9 and TRBJ2-7, the complete variable domain is DTGVSQNPRHKITKRGQNVTFRCDPISEHNRLYWYRQTLGQGPEFLTYFQNEAQLEKSRLLSDRFSAERPKGSFSTLEIQRTEQGDSAMYLCASSPRTSGRMYEQYFGPGTRLTVT.

This clonotype was picked up many times. The chain combines TRBV19 with TRBJ2-5, with 7 bases that match TRBD1. The germline V gene encodes CDR1 LNHDA and CDR2 SQIVND (reference sequence). This CDR3 region has 13 residues. The V segment lost 6 bases and the J segment 1 base; nucleotides outside the gene matches: 2. The CDR3: CASRHRGQETQYF. CDR3 sequence (DNA): TGTGCCAGTAGGCACAGGGGCCAAGAGACCCAGTACTTC.